This T cell receptor beta chain derives from a study of tumor-infiltrating lymphocytes in primary liver carcinoma. A constant-region primer served to make TCR beta cDNA from around 500 ng total RNA. ARM-PCR, slightly modified, supplied the TCR beta libraries through three nested multiplex PCR rounds. The two initial PCR rounds, nine to eleven cycles each, used TRBV1-TRBV30 forward and C-beta reverse primers. Each CDR3 protein is one row after TCRdb ran MiXCR on the multiplex PCR reads. Of roughly 120,000 distinct CDR3 sequences in the sample, about 68% were seen once. V gave up 0 bases and J gave up 6 bases, with 7 bases separating them. Germline CDR1 and CDR2: SGHDT and YYEEEE. This CDR3 is built from 13 residues. DNA and RNA were both co-extracted from about 19-30 mg of bulk tissue that had not been sorted. Donors underwent surgery for histopathologically diagnosed primary liver carcinoma.

This sequence originates from a woman aged 60 to 75 with primary liver carcinoma and hepatitis B virus infection. Source material: liver tumor tissue from sampling region 1. Specified subset: tumor region T1, superior pole. This chain joins TRBV5-6 and TRBJ2-1; no reliable D call. CDR3 region: CASSLDRINEQFF. CDR3 nucleotides: TGTGCCAGCAGCTTGGACCGTATCAATGAGCAGTTCTTC.